These T cell receptor beta chains were read from a single sample in a study of T cells in Graves' hyperthyroidism and ophthalmopathy. TCRdb reprocessed the multiplex PCR reads with MiXCR, giving one entry per CDR3 protein. The sample carries roughly 660,000 distinct CDR3 sequences, roughly a sixth recorded once. Sequencing input: blood. These receptors were taken from a man aged 50-59 years with Graves' hyperthyroidism. CDR3s include the opening cysteine and the closing phenylalanine or tryptophan. D genes are given only for firm matches. Size values are once, few and many counts, or a class for expanded clones, and some rows have none.

TRBJ1-2,.,.,TRBV18,CASSPSGGNYGYTF,TGTGCCAGCTCCCCGTCCGGGGGGAACTATGGCTACACCTTC
TRBJ2-1,many,.,TRBV10-2,CASSEGPSGFQQFF,TGCGCCAGCAGTGAGGGGCCCAGCGGGTTTCAACAGTTCTTC
TRBJ1-4,.,.,TRBV20-1,CSARDGGINEKLFF,TGCAGTGCTAGAGACGGAGGAATTAATGAAAAACTGTTTTTT
TRBJ2-7,.,.,TRBV6-1,CASKAGLSSYEQYF,TGTGCCAGCAAAGCAGGGTTAAGCTCCTACGAGCAGTACTTC
TRBJ2-3,few,TRBD1,TRBV12-5,CASGSGTASTDTQYF,TGTGCTAGTGGTTCCGGGACAGCTTCCACAGATACGCAGTATTTT
TRBJ2-1,many,.,TRBV7-6,CASSLEAYNEQFF,TGTGCCAGCAGCTTAGAGGCCTACAATGAGCAGTTCTTC
TRBJ2-7,few,.,TRBV6-1,CASSSSILGGRGEQYF,TGTGCCAGCAGTTCATCTATTCTGGGGGGTAGGGGGGAGCAGTACTTC
TRBJ2-7,many,TRBD2,TRBV20-1,CSAKTAGRDFFEQYF,TGCAGTGCTAAGACAGCGGGGAGGGATTTCTTCGAGCAGTACTTC
TRBJ2-1,many,.,TRBV20-1,CSEYGSLNEQFF,TGCAGTGAGTACGGGAGTCTAAATGAGCAGTTCTTC
TRBJ1-2,many,.,TRBV3-1,CASSRGGFDYGYTF,TGTGCCAGCAGCCGCGGGGGCTTCGACTATGGCTACACCTTC
TRBJ2-5,.,.,TRBV19,CASSITQGGGQTQYF,TGTGCCAGTAGTATAACGCAGGGCGGAGGCCAGACCCAGTACTTC
TRBJ2-1,many,TRBD2,TRBV29-1,CSANPLAGAGSYNEQFF,TGCAGCGCCAACCCTCTAGCGGGCGCGGGCTCCTACAATGAGCAGTTCTTC
TRBJ1-4,.,.,TRBV5-1,CASSLGSTGVNEKLFF,TGCGCCAGCAGCTTGGGCTCGACGGGGGTAAATGAAAAACTGTTTTTT
TRBJ2-7,.,.,TRBV28,CASSPHGNSYEQYF,TGTGCCAGCAGCCCCCATGGGAACTCCTACGAGCAGTACTTC
TRBJ1-2,.,.,TRBV29-1,CSVVEGVNNYGYTF,TGCAGCGTTGTAGAGGGAGTCAATAACTATGGCTACACCTTC
TRBJ2-1,many,TRBD2,TRBV2,CASGKRTSGENEQFF,TGTGCCAGCGGTAAAAGGACTAGCGGGGAAAATGAGCAGTTCTTC
TRBJ2-7,many,TRBD2,TRBV10-3,CAIGGGPRKGYEQYF,TGTGCCATCGGCGGGGGACCGCGGAAGGGCTACGAGCAGTACTTC
TRBJ2-5,few,.,TRBV18,CASSPFGSKETQYF,TGTGCCAGCTCACCATTCGGTAGTAAAGAGACCCAGTACTTC
TRBJ2-5,few,.,TRBV5-1,CASGRQSQETQYF,TGCGCCAGCGGCCGACAAAGTCAAGAGACCCAGTACTTC
TRBJ2-7,many,.,TRBV2,CASSRDTLGSYEQYF,TGTGCCAGCAGTAGGGACACCCTAGGGTCCTACGAGCAGTACTTC
TRBJ2-3,few,TRBD2,TRBV29-1,CSVEFSGRRDTQYF,TGCAGCGTTGAGTTTAGCGGGAGAAGAGATACGCAGTATTTT
TRBJ2-7,many,.,TRBV7-8,CASSLEWPGHYEQYF,TGTGCCAGCAGCTTAGAATGGCCTGGACACTACGAGCAGTACTTC
TRBJ2-5,many,TRBD2,TRBV28,CASSLGRAEEETQYF,TGTGCCAGCAGTTTGGGGAGGGCCGAGGAAGAGACCCAGTACTTC
TRBJ2-2,.,.,TRBV7-9,CASSSDLTGELFF,TGTGCCAGCAGCTCCGACTTAACCGGGGAGCTGTTTTTT
TRBJ1-5,few,.,TRBV12-3/TRBV12-4,CASSHREGRNQPQHF,TGTGCCAGCAGCCATAGGGAAGGGAGGAATCAGCCCCAGCATTTT
TRBJ2-1,many,.,TRBV9,CASSGAPGGEQFF,TGTGCCAGCAGCGGAGCCCCCGGAGGTGAGCAGTTCTTC
TRBJ1-5,.,.,TRBV29-1,CSVEDGTNSNQPQHF,TGCAGCGTTGAAGATGGGACAAATAGCAATCAGCCCCAGCATTTT
TRBJ2-2,few,.,TRBV5-6,CASSLGRDGGTGELFF,TGTGCCAGCAGCTTAGGAAGGGACGGTGGCACCGGGGAGCTGTTTTTT
TRBJ2-1,few,.,TRBV10-1,CASSKSGQGEQFF,TGCGCCAGCAGTAAGAGCGGCCAGGGCGAGCAGTTCTTC
TRBJ2-2,many,.,TRBV2,CASTLTGAGITGELFF,TGTGCCAGCACTCTAACCGGGGCAGGGATCACCGGGGAGCTGTTTTTT
TRBJ1-6,many,.,TRBV18,CASSPGNGSPLHF,TGTGCCAGCTCACCAGGGAACGGTTCACCCCTCCACTTT
TRBJ1-2,many,.,TRBV11-2,CASSLLYSGTSHYGYTF,TGTGCCAGCAGCTTATTGTATTCCGGGACATCGCACTATGGCTACACCTTC
TRBJ2-2,.,TRBD2,TRBV10-1,CASSESTSGRAVGELFF,TGCGCCAGCAGTGAGTCTACTAGCGGGAGGGCCGTCGGGGAGCTGTTTTTT
TRBJ1-6,few,.,TRBV3-1,CASSQDMAGRNSPLHF,TGTGCCAGCAGCCAAGATATGGCAGGGCGCAATTCACCCCTCCACTTT
TRBJ2-7,.,.,TRBV19,CASSNRIRSYEQYF,TGTGCCAGTAGCAACAGGATAAGGTCCTACGAGCAGTACTTC
TRBJ1-5,.,.,TRBV7-9,CASSFASANQPQHF,TGTGCCAGCAGCTTTGCCAGCGCGAATCAGCCCCAGCATTTT
TRBJ2-5,once,TRBD1,TRBV4-2,CASSLSQGAQSETQYF,TGTGCCAGCAGCCTATCGCAGGGGGCGCAATCGGAGACCCAGTACTTC
TRBJ2-1,many,.,TRBV10-3,CAISEPLGSYNEQFF,TGTGCCATCAGTGAGCCACTAGGTTCCTACAATGAGCAGTTCTTC
TRBJ2-7,.,.,TRBV5-1,CASSLGSRGLAYEQYF,TGCGCCAGCAGCTTGGGTAGCAGGGGATTGGCCTACGAGCAGTACTTC
TRBJ2-1,once,TRBD2,TRBV7-6,CASSLSPTSGRVHTYNEQFF,TGTGCCAGCAGCTTATCCCCGACTAGCGGGAGGGTACACACCTACAATGAGCAGTTCTTC
TRBJ2-5,.,TRBD2,TRBV3-1,CASSQAGSGSRTQYF,TGTGCCAGCAGCCAAGCGGGTAGCGGGAGCAGGACCCAGTACTTC